This T cell receptor (beta chain) comes out of a study of patients and donors after allogeneic stem cell transplantation (dated by TCRdb to about 2020). CDR3 length: 11 amino acids, cysteine to phenylalanine. Here the CDR3 DNA is all that survives: 33 bases in frame from base 1. V gives up 5 bases and J gives up 7 bases, and the segment between their germline ends measures 6 bases. For CDR1 and CDR2, the germline V gene lists SGHTA and FQGNSA. Concerning this clonotype itself: Its antigen has not been determined. It has no much larger one-base neighbor in the sample; base qualities were not kept.

Receptors were amplified or captured by RT-PCR. Instrument on record: NextSeq 550. Starting from the raw public reads, TCRdb applied fastp trimming at Q25, assembled clones with MiXCR and retained in-frame beta chains. Every entry covers one CDR3 protein and lists the most common genes and DNA from its rows. Within this sample are roughly 940,000 distinct CDR3 sequences, with roughly 18% of them counted one time only. The biggest ten clones account for 5.5% to 6.5% of the sample. The receptor's source is a human donor who was either an allogeneic HSCT recipient or a stem cell or donor lymphocyte infusion donor (not recorded which). It is not recorded whose cells these are; they may come from a transplant donor. Material: blood, either unsorted or a sorted T cell fraction (not recorded which). The chain employs TRBV7-2 and TRBJ2-1, with no confidently assigned D gene. At the DNA level, the sequence is TGTGCCAGCAGCGATTTAAATGAGCAGTTCTTC. Its protein is CASSDLNEQFF.